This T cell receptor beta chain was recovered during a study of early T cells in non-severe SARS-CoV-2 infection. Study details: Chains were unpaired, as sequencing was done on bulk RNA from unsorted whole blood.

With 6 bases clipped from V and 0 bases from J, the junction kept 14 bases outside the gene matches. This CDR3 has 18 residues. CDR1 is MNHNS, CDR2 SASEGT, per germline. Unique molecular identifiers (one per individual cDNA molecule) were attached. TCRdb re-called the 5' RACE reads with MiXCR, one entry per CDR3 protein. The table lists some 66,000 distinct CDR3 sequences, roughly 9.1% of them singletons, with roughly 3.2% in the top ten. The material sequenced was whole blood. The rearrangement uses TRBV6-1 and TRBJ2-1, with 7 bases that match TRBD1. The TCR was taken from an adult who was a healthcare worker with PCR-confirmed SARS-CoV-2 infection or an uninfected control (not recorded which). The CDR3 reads CASSLIRDSITSYNEQFF. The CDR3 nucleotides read TGTGCCAGCAGCCTAATTAGGGACAGCATAACCTCCTACAATGAGCAGTTCTTC.